Listed below are T cell receptor beta chains from one sample, sequenced in a study of PD-1 blockade in classical Hodgkin lymphoma. Only in-frame clones appear in the TCRdb table, and some are missing; sequencing was by immunoSEQ multiplex PCR. This repertoire shows 17,000 or so clones, approximately 86% found once; its top ten account for 1%. Here the sequenced sample was CD4+ T cells from blood, taken at baseline. These receptors were obtained from a human donor with classical Hodgkin lymphoma. Each CDR3 is given with its conserved first and last residue. Fields, in order: V gene, J gene, D gene, clone size, CDR3 DNA, CDR3 protein. D genes are given only for firm matches. Only part of the rows carry a size: once, few, many, or a class if the clone is expanded.

v_gene: TRBV7-3
j_gene: TRBJ2-2
d_gene: NA
abundance: NA
CDR3nt: TGTGCCAGCAGCTTAACCCGGACAATTCACACCGGGGAGCTGTTTTTT
CDR3aa: CASSLTRTIHTGELFF

v_gene: TRBV7-9
j_gene: TRBJ1-1
d_gene: NA
abundance: NA
CDR3nt: TGTGCCAGCAGCTTACAGAGAAACACTGAAGCTTTCTTT
CDR3aa: CASSLQRNTEAFF

v_gene: TRBV19
j_gene: TRBJ2-1
d_gene: TRBD2
abundance: NA
CDR3nt: TGTGCCTCAAAACGGGCTAGCGGGCGCTCCTACAATGAGCAGTTCTTC
CDR3aa: CASKRASGRSYNEQFF

v_gene: TRBV4-1
j_gene: TRBJ2-5
d_gene: TRBD1
abundance: NA
CDR3nt: TGCGCCAGCAGCCCGACAGGGGGGTGGGAGACCCAGTACTTC
CDR3aa: CASSPTGGWETQYF

v_gene: TRBV5-1
j_gene: TRBJ2-1
d_gene: TRBD2
abundance: NA
CDR3nt: TGCGCCACCGCGGGAGGCTCCTACAATGAGCAGTTCTTC
CDR3aa: CATAGGSYNEQFF

v_gene: TRBV28
j_gene: TRBJ1-3
d_gene: NA
abundance: once
CDR3nt: TGTGCCACCTTCGGACTCTCTGGAAACACCATATATTTT
CDR3aa: CATFGLSGNTIYF

v_gene: TRBV7-2
j_gene: TRBJ2-2
d_gene: TRBD2
abundance: NA
CDR3nt: TGTGCCAGCAGCTTAGGTCTAGCGGGAAACACCGGGGAGCTGTTTTTT
CDR3aa: CASSLGLAGNTGELFF

v_gene: TRBV19
j_gene: TRBJ1-1
d_gene: TRBD1
abundance: few
CDR3nt: TGTGCCATCCGGGACAGAAGGCTCCCAACTGAAGCTTTCTTT
CDR3aa: CAIRDRRLPTEAFF

v_gene: TRBV6-6
j_gene: TRBJ1-5
d_gene: TRBD1
abundance: few
CDR3nt: TGTGCCAGCAGTACTGGGACAGGCCGGCCCCAGCATTTT
CDR3aa: CASSTGTGRPQHF

v_gene: TRBV10-3
j_gene: TRBJ2-3
d_gene: TRBD2
abundance: NA
CDR3nt: TGTGCCATCAGGTTCGGGGGGGGCGAAGCGGATACGCAGTATTTT
CDR3aa: CAIRFGGGEADTQYF

v_gene: TRBV6-5
j_gene: TRBJ2-7
d_gene: NA
abundance: NA
CDR3nt: TGTGCCAGCAGTTACTCGGGCCCGGGACACGAGTACGAGCAGTACTTC
CDR3aa: CASSYSGPGHEYEQYF

v_gene: TRBV9
j_gene: TRBJ1-2
d_gene: NA
abundance: NA
CDR3nt: TGTGCCAGCAGCGAAGGGATAGTAGGCTATGGCTACACCTTC
CDR3aa: CASSEGIVGYGYTF

v_gene: TRBV4-1
j_gene: TRBJ1-2
d_gene: NA
abundance: NA
CDR3nt: TGCGCCAGCAGCCAAGATCAAGATTTGGGAGTGTATGGCTACACCTTC
CDR3aa: CASSQDQDLGVYGYTF

v_gene: TRBV18
j_gene: TRBJ1-2
d_gene: NA
abundance: NA
CDR3nt: TGTGCCAGCTCACCATCGGTGGAGAACTATGGCTACACCTTC
CDR3aa: CASSPSVENYGYTF

v_gene: TRBV10-3
j_gene: TRBJ2-3
d_gene: NA
abundance: NA
CDR3nt: TGTGCCATCAGTGATAGCACAGATACGCAGTATTTT
CDR3aa: CAISDSTDTQYF

v_gene: TRBV28
j_gene: TRBJ2-2
d_gene: NA
abundance: NA
CDR3nt: TGTGCCAGCAGTTTTCCCCCGGGACACAACACCGGGGAGCTGTTTTTT
CDR3aa: CASSFPPGHNTGELFF

v_gene: TRBV6-5
j_gene: TRBJ2-1
d_gene: TRBD2
abundance: NA
CDR3nt: TGTGCCAGCAGGCTACTAGCGGGGACATACAATGAGCAGTTCTTC
CDR3aa: CASRLLAGTYNEQFF

v_gene: TRBV6-6
j_gene: TRBJ2-1
d_gene: TRBD2
abundance: NA
CDR3nt: TGTGCCAGCAGTACCGGGTGGACTAGCGCCTACAATGAGCAGTTCTTC
CDR3aa: CASSTGWTSAYNEQFF

v_gene: TRBV27
j_gene: TRBJ2-5
d_gene: TRBD2
abundance: NA
CDR3nt: TGTGCCAGCAGTTTAGCCTGGACTAGCGGGGAAGAGACCCAGTACTTC
CDR3aa: CASSLAWTSGEETQYF

v_gene: TRBV7-3
j_gene: TRBJ2-3
d_gene: NA
abundance: NA
CDR3nt: TGTGCCAGCAGCTTAGGGTCCGGGGGTCGAGGAGATACGCAGTATTTT
CDR3aa: CASSLGSGGRGDTQYF

v_gene: TRBV6-5
j_gene: TRBJ1-6
d_gene: NA
abundance: NA
CDR3nt: TGTGCCAGCAGTTCCACCTTGACAGTCCACAATTCACCCCTCCACTTT
CDR3aa: CASSSTLTVHNSPLHF

v_gene: TRBV4-3
j_gene: TRBJ1-6
d_gene: NA
abundance: NA
CDR3nt: TGCGCCAGCAGCCAAGATCTAGGGGAATCACCCCTCCACTTT
CDR3aa: CASSQDLGESPLHF

v_gene: TRBV29-1
j_gene: TRBJ2-5
d_gene: NA
abundance: NA
CDR3nt: TGCAGCGTTGGGGGGATACAAGAGACCCAGTACTTC
CDR3aa: CSVGGIQETQYF

v_gene: TRBV11-2
j_gene: TRBJ2-7
d_gene: NA
abundance: NA
CDR3nt: TGTGCCAGCAGCCAGGGGCAGTCGGGCTACGAGCAGTACTTC
CDR3aa: CASSQGQSGYEQYF

v_gene: TRBV2
j_gene: TRBJ1-1
d_gene: NA
abundance: few
CDR3nt: TGTGCCAGCAGTGAATTGAGAACAAGTGAAGCTTTCTTT
CDR3aa: CASSELRTSEAFF

v_gene: TRBV4-2
j_gene: TRBJ2-1
d_gene: NA
abundance: NA
CDR3nt: TGTGCCAGCAGCCAAGCGGGAATGGACATCAATGAGCAGTTCTTC
CDR3aa: CASSQAGMDINEQFF

v_gene: TRBV6-4
j_gene: TRBJ2-6
d_gene: TRBD2
abundance: NA
CDR3nt: TGTGCCAGCAGACGGACTAGCGGGGGGTTCTCTGGGGCCAACGTCCTGACTTTC
CDR3aa: CASRRTSGGFSGANVLTF

v_gene: TRBV7-9
j_gene: TRBJ1-2
d_gene: NA
abundance: NA
CDR3nt: TGTGCCAGCAGCCAAGATTATACAGGGAGGTATGGCTACACCTTC
CDR3aa: CASSQDYTGRYGYTF

v_gene: TRBV7-2
j_gene: TRBJ2-7
d_gene: NA
abundance: NA
CDR3nt: TGTGCCAGCAGCGTCGGGGGGCCGACCTACGAGCAGTACTTC
CDR3aa: CASSVGGPTYEQYF

v_gene: TRBV6-1
j_gene: TRBJ1-6
d_gene: NA
abundance: once
CDR3nt: TGTGCCAGCTTCAACACTGTAGGTTCACCCCTCCACTTT
CDR3aa: CASFNTVGSPLHF

v_gene: TRBV9
j_gene: TRBJ2-5
d_gene: TRBD2
abundance: NA
CDR3nt: TGTGCCAGCAGCGTAGGTATCGGGGGGGCTATAGAGACCCAGTACTTC
CDR3aa: CASSVGIGGAIETQYF

v_gene: TRBV5-1
j_gene: TRBJ1-1
d_gene: NA
abundance: NA
CDR3nt: TGCGCCAGCAGCTTGGTGTATAGAGGCCCCACTGAAGCTTTCTTT
CDR3aa: CASSLVYRGPTEAFF

v_gene: TRBV6-1
j_gene: TRBJ2-5
d_gene: TRBD1
abundance: NA
CDR3nt: TGTGCCAGCAGTCGACAGGGCGGGGAGACCCAGTACTTC
CDR3aa: CASSRQGGETQYF

v_gene: TRBV27
j_gene: TRBJ2-3
d_gene: NA
abundance: NA
CDR3nt: TGTGCCAGCAGCCAACTGTGGGGGGAGAGCACAGATACGCAGTATTTT
CDR3aa: CASSQLWGESTDTQYF

v_gene: TRBV28
j_gene: TRBJ2-3
d_gene: TRBD2
abundance: NA
CDR3nt: TGTGCCAGCAGCCTGGGACTAGCGGTCACAGATACGCAGTATTTT
CDR3aa: CASSLGLAVTDTQYF

v_gene: TRBV7-2
j_gene: TRBJ2-7
d_gene: NA
abundance: NA
CDR3nt: TGTGCCAGCAGCCTTTTCTACGAGCAGTACTTC
CDR3aa: CASSLFYEQYF

v_gene: TRBV7-9
j_gene: TRBJ1-2
d_gene: TRBD1
abundance: few
CDR3nt: TGTGCCAGCAGCCCGGGACAGGGCGGGGGCTACACCTTC
CDR3aa: CASSPGQGGGYTF

v_gene: TRBV4-2
j_gene: TRBJ2-2
d_gene: NA
abundance: NA
CDR3nt: TGTGCCAGCAGCCAAGACGACTACCGTTCCCAAAACACCGGGGAGCTGTTTTTT
CDR3aa: CASSQDDYRSQNTGELFF

v_gene: TRBV19
j_gene: TRBJ1-5
d_gene: NA
abundance: few
CDR3nt: TGTGCCAGTAGTATGACAGTAAATCAGCCCCAGCATTTT
CDR3aa: CASSMTVNQPQHF

v_gene: TRBV19
j_gene: TRBJ2-1
d_gene: TRBD2
abundance: once
CDR3nt: TGTGCCAGTAGTAGACTAGCGGGAGGTTGGGACTACAATGAGCAGTTCTTC
CDR3aa: CASSRLAGGWDYNEQFF

v_gene: TRBV10-3
j_gene: TRBJ1-5
d_gene: NA
abundance: NA
CDR3nt: TGTGCCATCAGTGAGCCGGGGCTGACCGGGCGAGGGCCCCAGCATTTT
CDR3aa: CAISEPGLTGRGPQHF

v_gene: TRBV6-1
j_gene: TRBJ2-2
d_gene: TRBD2
abundance: NA
CDR3nt: TGTGCCAGCAGTGGAGGCCCCGGCGGGAGGCTCGGCGGGGAGCTGTTTTTT
CDR3aa: CASSGGPGGRLGGELFF

v_gene: TRBV27
j_gene: TRBJ2-3
d_gene: TRBD1
abundance: NA
CDR3nt: TGTGCCAGCAGTTTAGAGAGGACAGGTAATGCAGATACGCAGTATTTT
CDR3aa: CASSLERTGNADTQYF

v_gene: TRBV7-9
j_gene: TRBJ2-1
d_gene: TRBD2
abundance: NA
CDR3nt: TGTGCCAGCAGATTTCCCGCCGGTTTTAGCGGGGGGGTAGGCAATGAGCAGTTCTTC
CDR3aa: CASRFPAGFSGGVGNEQFF

v_gene: TRBV6-1
j_gene: TRBJ2-5
d_gene: NA
abundance: NA
CDR3nt: TGTGCCAGCAGGCCTATGCAAGAGACCCAGTACTTC
CDR3aa: CASRPMQETQYF

v_gene: TRBV9
j_gene: TRBJ2-7
d_gene: TRBD2
abundance: NA
CDR3nt: TGTGCCAGCAGCGTAACGCCTAGCGGTGACTACGAGCAGTACTTC
CDR3aa: CASSVTPSGDYEQYF

v_gene: TRBV5-1
j_gene: TRBJ1-1
d_gene: TRBD1
abundance: once
CDR3nt: TGCGCCAGCAGCGCGGGACAGCTAAACACTGAAGCTTTCTTT
CDR3aa: CASSAGQLNTEAFF

v_gene: TRBV15
j_gene: TRBJ2-1
d_gene: TRBD2
abundance: NA
CDR3nt: TGTGCCACCAGCAGAGATCTGGGCGGGGGTGGCGCTCGGGGGTTCTTC
CDR3aa: CATSRDLGGGGARGFF

v_gene: TRBV6-1
j_gene: TRBJ1-4
d_gene: NA
abundance: NA
CDR3nt: TGTGCCAGCAGGGAAACCTTCCCGGGGGGGCTGTTTTTT
CDR3aa: CASRETFPGGLFF

v_gene: TRBV11-2
j_gene: TRBJ1-5
d_gene: NA
abundance: NA
CDR3nt: TGTGCCAGCAGCTTAGGGCCAGGCGGGGTGGCCCAGCATTTT
CDR3aa: CASSLGPGGVAQHF

v_gene: TRBV2
j_gene: TRBJ1-4
d_gene: NA
abundance: NA
CDR3nt: TGTGCCAGCAGTGGAAGTGACGGCTTTAATGAAAAACTGTTTTTT
CDR3aa: CASSGSDGFNEKLFF

v_gene: TRBV7-7
j_gene: TRBJ2-3
d_gene: NA
abundance: NA
CDR3nt: TGTGCTAGCAGCCCGGATCGGGGAAGTACAGATACGCAGTATTTT
CDR3aa: CASSPDRGSTDTQYF

v_gene: TRBV5-4
j_gene: TRBJ2-7
d_gene: TRBD1
abundance: few
CDR3nt: TGTGCCAGCAGCTCCAGGGACAGAGGCTACGAGCAGTACTTC
CDR3aa: CASSSRDRGYEQYF